This T cell receptor beta chain was documented in a study of T cells in Graves' hyperthyroidism and ophthalmopathy. Whole-study results and caveats: Blood also showed most of the thyroid clonotypes that were expanded above 0.001.

Authors of the study amplified TCR beta CDR3 regions from RNA transcripts. TCR CDR3 underwent first-round RT-PCR with the HTBI primer set. TCRdb reprocessed the multiplex PCR reads via MiXCR and lists one record per CDR3 protein. The data show 650,000 to 850,000 distinct CDR3 sequences, around a sixth seen once. Note on this clonotype: What it recognizes is unknown.

Exclusion followed for patients with uncontrolled infection, other autoimmune disease, pregnancy or lactation. The germline V gene encodes CDR1 SGHTS and CDR2 YDEGEE. The CDR3 consists of 17 residues. With V trimmed by 0 bases and J by 1 base, 7 bases remained unmatched. The genes are TRBV5-8 and TRBJ1-1; 9 nucleotides line up with TRBD1. This TCR was recovered from a woman aged 45-65 years with Graves' hyperthyroidism that later progressed to Graves' ophthalmopathy. Material for sequencing was blood. The CDR3 reads CASSLVGGTGSNTEAFF. CDR3 sequence (DNA): TGTGCCAGCAGCTTGGTGGGGGGGACAGGGTCGAACACTGAAGCTTTCTTT.